This section outlines one T cell receptor beta chain sequence together with its context. Here immunoSEQ multiplex PCR was the method, and the copy in TCRdb shows in-frame clones only, minus some. The sample carries about 2.3 million clones, 90% to 95% recorded once. This sample was taken from a study of shared clonotypes between healthy human individuals. This CDR3 region has 14 residues. V lost 1 base, J lost 5 bases, and 11 bases lay in between. From germline, CDR1 is SEHNR and CDR2 FQNEAQ (reference sequence). Sequencing input: naive CD4+ T cells from PBMCs. The subset is: CD45RA+ positively selected. The TCR sequence derives from a man between 18 and 35 years old in good health. Some clones in this sample may be carry-over from other donors' samples. J is TRBJ2-5 and V is TRBV7-9; D may be TRBD2 (5 bases). CDR3 protein: CASSLGLTGETQYF. Here the CDR3 DNA reads TGTGCCAGCAGCTTAGGGCTTACGGGGGAGACCCAGTACTTC.